This TCR beta chain was recovered during a study of shared clonotypes between healthy human individuals. Unsorted PBMC contributed 250 to 350 ng DNA, roughly 30,000 T cell genomes, to each replicate PCR. Scientists sequenced DNA from unsorted PBMC on ten immunoSEQ deep assay plates. In the original analysis: Owing to the provision of junction-only sequences devoid of quality scores by immunoSEQ, filtering differed. The repertoire was sequenced with immunoSEQ multiplex PCR; TCRdb's copy has only in-frame clones and lacks some. V and J calls and clone size are given by that table; D and trimming were obtained from the DNA. The data show a few hundred thousand clones, roughly 78% seen once. The length of the CDR3 is 14 residues. Germline assignment: CDR1 SGHNT and CDR2 YYREEE (reference sequence). The V segment lost 3 bases and the J segment 5 bases; nucleotides outside the gene matches: 8.

The V and J genes are TRBV5-4 and TRBJ2-7, with 7 nucleotides matching TRBD2. The sequenced material came from PBMCs. The receptor was derived from a woman in her thirties or forties in good health. Some clones in this sample may be carry-over from other donors' samples. CDR3 region: CASSSRGRVNEQYF. In DNA form, the CDR3 reads TGTGCCAGCAGCTCACGCGGGAGAGTCAACGAGCAGTACTTC.